The entry that follows covers one T cell receptor beta chain sequence. These data are taken from a study of technical replicates of blood from a handful of donors. The protocol was immunoSEQ multiplex PCR, while the TCRdb copy is restricted to in-frame clones and leaves out a portion. The sample yields some 84,000 clones, over 75% seen once. The CDR3 loop spans 13 amino acids. The V gene lost 4 bases and the J gene lost 5 bases, with 11 bases spanning the gap. The germline V gene has CDR1 LNHNV and CDR2 YYDKDF (reference sequence). The sequence came from a human donor in good health. The sample consisted of T cells isolated from PBMCs. The chain uses TRBV15 and TRBJ1-2; a weak D match, TRBD1 (6 bases). In nucleotides, the CDR3 is TGTGCCACCAGCACAGGGGCTGCATATGGCTACACCTTC. It codes for CATSTGAAYGYTF.